Included here is one T cell receptor beta chain sequence, with context. At one end, the junction sequence differs from germline, possibly due to a read error. Together with a sample-barcoded 5' primer, a J-beta primer mix was included in a second PCR lasting 7 to 11 cycles. TCRdb called the 5' RACE reads again in MiXCR, with one record for every CDR3 protein. The data show roughly 1.7 million distinct CDR3 sequences, with roughly 32% seen just once and roughly 12% held by the top ten. This sample is drawn from a study of blood T cells in healthy people across ages. This sequence originates from a woman aged 25 to 45 in good health. The sequencing sample was made of blood.

CDR3 nucleotide sequence: TGTGCCCGCAGTTACGGGGCTAGCGGTAGCACAGATACGCAGTATTTT. Translation: CARSYGASGSTDTQYF. The chain uses TRBV6-2 or TRBV6-3 and TRBJ2-3; TRBD2 aligns across 7 bases. Germline CDR1 MNHEY, CDR2 SVGEGT. The CDR3 is 16 amino acids.